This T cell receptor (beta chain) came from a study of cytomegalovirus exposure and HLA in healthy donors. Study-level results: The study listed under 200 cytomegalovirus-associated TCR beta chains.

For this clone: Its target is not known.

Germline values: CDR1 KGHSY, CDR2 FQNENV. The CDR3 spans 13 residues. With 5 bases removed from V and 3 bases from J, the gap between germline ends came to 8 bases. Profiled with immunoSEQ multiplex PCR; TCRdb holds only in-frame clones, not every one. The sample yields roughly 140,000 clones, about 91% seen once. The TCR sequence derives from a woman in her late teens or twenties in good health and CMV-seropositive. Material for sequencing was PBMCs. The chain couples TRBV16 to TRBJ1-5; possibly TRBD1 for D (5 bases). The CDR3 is CASSRQFNQPQHF. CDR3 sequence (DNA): TGTGCCAGCAGCAGACAGTTCAATCAGCCCCAGCATTTT.